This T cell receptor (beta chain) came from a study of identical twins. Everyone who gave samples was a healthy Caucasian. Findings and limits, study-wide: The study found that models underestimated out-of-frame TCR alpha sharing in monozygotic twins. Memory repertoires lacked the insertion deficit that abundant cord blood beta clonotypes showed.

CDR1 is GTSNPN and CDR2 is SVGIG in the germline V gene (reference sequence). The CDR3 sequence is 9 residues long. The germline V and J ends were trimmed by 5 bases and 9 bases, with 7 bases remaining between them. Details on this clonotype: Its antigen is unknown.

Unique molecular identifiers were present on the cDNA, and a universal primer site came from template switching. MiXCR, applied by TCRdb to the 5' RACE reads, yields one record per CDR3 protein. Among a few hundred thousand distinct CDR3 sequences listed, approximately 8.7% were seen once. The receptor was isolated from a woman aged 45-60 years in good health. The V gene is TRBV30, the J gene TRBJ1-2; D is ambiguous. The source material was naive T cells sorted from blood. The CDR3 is CAWGESYTF. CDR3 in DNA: TGTGCCTGGGGGGAAAGCTACACCTTC. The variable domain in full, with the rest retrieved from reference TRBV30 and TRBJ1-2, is SQTIHQWPATLVQPVGSPLSLECTVEGTSNPNLYWYRQAAGRGLQLLFYSVGIGQISSEVPQNLSASRPQDRQFILSSKKLLLSDSGFYLCAWGESYTFGSGTRLTVV.